This TCR beta chain is from a study of T cells after yellow fever vaccination. CDR3 length: 14 amino acids. Germline V gene lookup returns CDR1 MNHEY and CDR2 SMNVEV (reference sequence). The V end lost 6 bases, the J end lost 2 bases, and 14 bases lay between the germline ends. This clonotype was seen a few times. TCRdb itself ran the 5' RACE reads through MiXCR, one entry per CDR3 protein. There are some 290,000 distinct CDR3 sequences in the sample; around 10% occur only once, and less than 3.5% lies in the top ten. This chain joins TRBV27 and TRBJ2-7; D possibly matches TRBD1 or TRBD2 (5 bases each). This TCR was sampled from a man aged 18 to 30 who received the YFV17D yellow fever vaccine. The starting material was CD4+ T cells sorted from PBMCs, obtained 45 days after the yellow fever booster vaccination. CDR3 nucleotides: TGTGCCAGCAGAACTAGGGACGGCCCCTACGAGCAGTACTTC. This translates into CASRTRDGPYEQYF.